This T cell receptor (beta chain) stems from a study of blood T cell repertoires in COVID-19. CDR3 length: 17 residues. The V and J ends lost 3 bases and 0 bases respectively, with 15 bases between them. Germline CDR1 MDHEN, CDR2 SYDVKM. The repertoire was sequenced with immunoSEQ multiplex PCR; TCRdb's copy has only in-frame clones and lacks some. The repertoire consists of about 90,000 clones, with 75% to 90% occurring once and the leading ten covering about 3.3%. This receptor was obtained from a woman between 65 and 79 years old with acute or convalescent COVID-19. The rearrangement joins TRBV28 to TRBJ2-1, with D perhaps TRBD1 (6 bases). The sequencing input was peripheral blood. CDR3 sequence (DNA): TGTGCCAGCAGTTTCCCTGCGAGGGGGAGCTCCTACAATGAGCAGTTCTTC. Its protein product is CASSFPARGSSYNEQFF.